Below are 2 T cell receptor beta chains sequenced from a single sample in a study of T cell responses to AZD1222 COVID-19 vaccine. Some clones are missing from TCRdb's copy, which holds only in-frame ones; the method was immunoSEQ multiplex PCR. The sample records tens of thousands of clones, around 92% being singletons. The sample consisted of peripheral blood, taken 28 days after the second AZD1222 dose. These receptor sequences come from an adult who received the AZD1222 COVID-19 vaccine.

Only a few counts were recorded for this clone. The V gene is TRBV19, the J gene TRBJ2-4, with 7 bases aligning to TRBD1. Germline lookup yields CDR1 LNHDA and CDR2 SQIVND (reference sequence). V trimming: 5 bases; J trimming: 6 bases; junction bases outside the gene matches: 7. The CDR3 is made up of 14 amino acids. The CDR3 nucleotides are TGTGCCAGTAGTCAAGACAGGGTAGGAAACATTCAGTACTTC. Amino acid sequence: CASSQDRVGNIQYF. The whole variable domain, filled in from reference TRBV19 and TRBJ2-4, reads DGGITQSPKYLFRKEGQNVTLSCEQNLNHDAMYWYRQDPGQGLRLIYYSQIVNDFQKGDIAEGYSVSREKKESFPLTVTSAQKNPTAFYLCASSQDRVGNIQYFGAGTRLSVL.

V and J are TRBV19 and TRBJ1-5, with 7 bases matching TRBD1. V gave up 5 bases and J gave up 1 base; unmatched junction bases: 5. Germline V gene data show CDR1 as LNHDA and CDR2 as SQIVND (reference sequence). This CDR3 has 15 amino acids. The CDR3 DNA reads as TGTGCCAGTAGTTTCCGACAGGGAAGCAATCAGCCCCAGCATTTT. Protein sequence: CASSFRQGSNQPQHF.